A selection of T cell receptor beta chains follows, all from one sample in a study of T cells after yellow fever vaccination. A single record per CDR3 protein comes from TCRdb applying MiXCR to the 5' RACE reads. The top ten clones hold around 3.3% of a sample with 250,000 to 350,000 distinct CDR3 sequences, less than 9.5% of them seen once. Source: CD4+ T cells sorted from PBMCs, taken 5 days after the yellow fever booster vaccination. The receptors stem from a man in his late teens or twenties who received the YFV17D yellow fever vaccine. The CDR3 runs from the conserved cysteine through the conserved F or W. D genes are given only for firm matches. Clone size is shown for a subset of rows, as once, few, many or a class of expanded clone.

v_call	clone_size	d_call	j_call	cdr3_aa	cdr3_nt
TRBV2	few	TRBD1	TRBJ1-5	CASRDRGNQPQHF	TGTGCCAGCAGGGACAGGGGCAATCAGCCCCAGCATTTT
TRBV5-1	many	TRBD2	TRBJ2-3	CASSILAGGLPDTQYF	TGCGCCAGCAGCATACTAGCGGGGGGGTTGCCAGATACGCAGTATTTT
TRBV6-2/TRBV6-3	few	NA	TRBJ2-5	CASSDPRQMWTQYF	TGTGCCAGCAGTGACCCGCGACAGATGTGGACCCAGTACTTC
TRBV20-1	NA	NA	TRBJ1-2	CSEAGDYGYTF	TGCAGTGAGGCAGGGGACTATGGCTACACCTTC
TRBV11-3	NA	TRBD2	TRBJ2-3	CASSFSGGAGDTQYF	TGTGCCAGCAGCTTTAGCGGGGGGGCGGGAGATACGCAGTATTTT
TRBV25-1	NA	TRBD1	TRBJ1-6	CASSQGQGGNSPLHF	TGTGCCAGCAGTCAGGGACAGGGTGGTAATTCACCCCTCCACTTT
TRBV7-9	NA	NA	TRBJ1-2	CASSLDWGVRRSF	TGTGCCAGCAGCCTCGACTGGGGGGTCAGGAGATCTTTC
TRBV5-1	few	NA	TRBJ2-5	CASSPGGRTRETQYF	TGCGCCAGCAGCCCCGGTGGTAGGACGAGGGAGACCCAGTACTTC
TRBV7-9	few	NA	TRBJ1-5	CASSRGTPGLQPQHF	TGTGCCAGCAGCCGCGGGACCCCTGGATTGCAGCCCCAGCATTTT
TRBV5-1	many	NA	TRBJ2-5	CASSHRQSSRETQYF	TGCGCCAGCAGCCACCGACAGAGTAGTCGAGAGACCCAGTACTTC
TRBV20-1	few	TRBD1	TRBJ1-2	CSAVTGAEGYGYTF	TGCAGTGCTGTGACAGGGGCCGAGGGCTATGGCTACACCTTC
TRBV5-1	few	NA	TRBJ2-3	CASSVSGGIADTQYF	TGCGCCAGCAGCGTCTCAGGGGGGATTGCAGATACGCAGTATTTT
TRBV12-3/TRBV12-4	few	TRBD1	TRBJ2-3	CASSFRQGTTDTQYF	TGTGCCAGCAGTTTCCGACAGGGTACTACAGATACGCAGTATTTT
TRBV7-2	NA	NA	TRBJ2-2	CASSAVQASLLNTGELFF	TGTGCCAGCAGCGCCGTACAGGCTTCCCTCTTAAACACCGGGGAGCTGTTTTTT
TRBV27	few	TRBD1	TRBJ2-1	CASSLRGQLIHEQFF	TGTGCCAGCAGTTTACGGGGACAGCTCATCCATGAGCAGTTCTTC
TRBV5-4	NA	TRBD1	TRBJ1-2	CASAGLAGTGFSGYTF	TGTGCCAGCGCTGGACTCGCCGGGACAGGGTTCTCTGGCTACACCTTC
TRBV28	few	NA	TRBJ1-2	CASRLGAANYGYTF	TGTGCCAGCAGGTTAGGGGCGGCCAACTATGGCTACACCTTC
TRBV6-5	few	NA	TRBJ1-3	CASSYSKRTYAGNTIYF	TGTGCCAGCAGTTACTCGAAGAGGACATATGCTGGAAACACCATATATTTT
TRBV6-2/TRBV6-3	NA	NA	TRBJ1-5	CASRPGQPADQPQHF	TGTGCCAGCAGACCCGGACAGCCTGCGGATCAGCCCCAGCATTTT
TRBV20-1	NA	NA	TRBJ2-1	CSARGPQLDEQFF	TGCAGTGCTAGAGGCCCACAACTAGATGAGCAGTTCTTC
TRBV18	NA	NA	TRBJ2-7	CASSPGNRQVEQYF	TGTGCCAGCTCACCAGGAAACAGGCAGGTCGAGCAGTACTTC
TRBV28	few	NA	TRBJ1-3	CASSWAGNTIYF	TGTGCCAGCAGTTGGGCTGGAAACACCATATATTTT
TRBV4-3	few	NA	TRBJ1-6	CASSQGVRSPLHF	TGCGCCAGCAGCCAGGGGGTCCGTTCACCCCTCCACTTT
TRBV5-1	once	NA	TRBJ2-1	CASSQVDYEQFF	TGCGCCAGCAGTCAGGTGGACTATGAGCAGTTCTTC
TRBV6-5	NA	NA	TRBJ2-4	CASSPAYLGGESIQYF	TGTGCCAGCAGTCCCGCATATTTGGGGGGCGAGAGCATTCAGTACTTC
TRBV27	few	NA	TRBJ1-1	CASLPWVDTEAFF	TGTGCCAGCCTACCGTGGGTGGACACTGAAGCTTTCTTT
TRBV11-2	NA	TRBD2	TRBJ2-1	CASSPPRREGGQFF	TGTGCCAGCAGCCCCCCCCGGCGGGAGGGGGGGCAGTTCTTC
TRBV21-1	few	NA	TRBJ2-1	CAKPGQGGDEQFF	TGTGCCAAACCGGGACAGGGGGGGGATGAGCAGTTCTTC
TRBV24-1	many	TRBD2	TRBJ2-2	CATQGLAGARNTGELFF	TGTGCCACCCAAGGCCTAGCGGGGGCCAGGAACACCGGGGAGCTGTTTTTT
TRBV7-6	many	NA	TRBJ2-3	CASSLRTFSSTDTQYF	TGTGCCAGCAGCCTGAGGACCTTCTCCTCCACAGATACGCAGTATTTT
TRBV4-2	many	NA	TRBJ1-5	CASSQDWRGNQPQHF	TGTGCCAGCAGCCAAGATTGGAGGGGCAATCAGCCCCAGCATTTT
TRBV30	NA	NA	TRBJ2-7	CAWSREGGFFSYEQYF	TGTGCCTGGAGTCGTGAAGGGGGTTTTTTCTCCTACGAGCAGTACTTC
TRBV20-1	few	NA	TRBJ1-1	CSAVKPPNTEAFF	TGCAGTGCTGTGAAGCCACCGAACACTGAAGCTTTCTTT